The present T cell receptor (beta chain) was sequenced within a study of blood T cell repertoires in COVID-19. Study information: PBMCs, B-cell-depleted T cells, or T cells were the source of the cDNA or gDNA that made up the material.

The CDR3 is made up of 14 amino acids. The germline CDR1 and CDR2 sequences are SGHDT and YYEEEE. V dropped 3 bases and J dropped 5; count of bases not matched to a gene: 5. Method: immunoSEQ multiplex PCR; TCRdb's copy keeps in-frame clones and lacks some. Of roughly 21,000 clones listed, around four fifths are singletons. The chain recombines TRBV5-6 with TRBJ1-5; 7 positions match TRBD1. Sequenced sample: peripheral blood. The source is a human donor in a cohort sampled during active COVID-19. Here the CDR3 DNA reads TGTGCCAGCAGCTCACAGACAGGGTATCAGCCCCAGCATTTT. This sequence encodes CASSSQTGYQPQHF.